The 29 T cell receptor beta chains reported below all come from one sample, sequenced in a study of TIL therapy for anti-PD-1-resistant metastatic lung cancer. Time point meaning: pre-treatment sample, taken before nivolumab and TIL therapy. This was the immunoSEQ v3 assay. Only in-frame clones appear in the TCRdb table, and some are missing; sequencing was by immunoSEQ multiplex PCR. The sample carries some 43,000 clones, around 80% recorded once. The specimen comprised blood, sampled at baseline. The receptors here all came from a man in his 70s with non-small cell lung cancer.

J is TRBJ2-5 and V is TRBV7-9; possibly TRBD1 for D (5 bases). V dropped 0 bases and J dropped 7 bases, with 9 bases sitting between them. Germline CDR1 is SEHNR and CDR2 is FQNEAQ (reference sequence). The CDR3 is 13 residues long. CDR3 region: CASSLAQGSTQYF. The CDR3 nucleotides read TGTGCCAGCAGCTTAGCCCAGGGATCGACCCAGTACTTC.

The V call is TRBV18, the J call TRBJ1-1; D unresolved. Germline values: CDR1 KGHSH, CDR2 LQKENI. The CDR3 length is 12 residues. Trimming pared 2 bases from V and 1 base from J, leaving 2 bases between. The chain's CDR3 is CASSPRNTEAFF. The CDR3 region has the DNA TGTGCCAGCTCACCAAGGAACACTGAAGCTTTCTTT.

The rearrangement joins TRBV6-5 to TRBJ2-7; D may correspond to TRBD1 or TRBD2 (5 bases each). The CDR3 is 15 amino acids. The germline V gene has CDR1 MNHEY and CDR2 SVGAGI. The germline V and J ends were trimmed by 5 bases and 3 bases, with 17 bases remaining between them. The CDR3: CASSPSPGPDYEQYF. CDR3 DNA sequence: TGTGCCAGCAGTCCCTCTCCGGGACCCGACTACGAGCAGTACTTC.

The CDR3 DNA is TGTGCCAGCAGCATAGGACTAGCGGTTGAAAATGAGCAGTTCTTC. Encoded protein: CASSIGLAVENEQFF. J is TRBJ2-1 and V is TRBV5-6; 10 nucleotides match TRBD2. The CDR3 is 15 residues long. The germline V gene encodes CDR1 SGHDT and CDR2 YYEEEE. J was trimmed by 7 bases and V by 4 bases; bases with no gene match: 8. The full variable domain, rest sourced from reference TRBV5-6 and TRBJ2-1, is DAGVTQSPTHLIKTRGQQVTLRCSPKSGHDTVSWYQQALGQGPQFIFQYYEEEERQRGNFPDRFSGHQFPNYSSELNVNALLLGDSALYLCASSIGLAVENEQFFGPGTRLTVL.

The rearrangement links TRBV19 to TRBJ2-7, with TRBD1 matching over 10 bases. CDR1 LNHDA and CDR2 SQIVND come from the germline V gene (reference sequence). CDR3 size: 15 residues. V trimming: 4 bases; J trimming: 3 bases; junction bases outside the gene matches: 6. The chain's CDR3 is CASSTARTGGYEQYF. As DNA, the CDR3 is TGTGCCAGTAGTACCGCCCGGACAGGGGGCTACGAGCAGTACTTC.

The V gene is TRBV29-1, the J gene TRBJ2-1; D could derive from TRBD1 or TRBD2 (5 bases each). The CDR3 runs to 11 residues. Per the germline V gene, CDR1 is SQVTM and CDR2 is ANQGSEA. Trimming took 6 bases from V and 8 from J, leaving 11 bases between them. CDR3 amino acids: CSVSRGHEQFF. CDR3 nucleotide sequence: TGCAGCGTATCTCGGGGACATGAGCAGTTCTTC.

V is TRBV19 and J is TRBJ1-5, with D unclear. Germline assignment: CDR1 LNHDA and CDR2 SQIVND (reference sequence). V dropped 5 bases and J dropped 5 bases, with 13 bases sitting between them. There are 14 residues in the CDR3. The CDR3 reads CASSDRAKDQPQHF. The CDR3 region has the DNA TGTGCCAGTAGTGACCGGGCCAAGGATCAGCCCCAGCATTTT.

The V gene is TRBV15, the J gene TRBJ2-1, with a tentative D call TRBD2 (5 bases). The germline CDR1 and CDR2 sequences are LNHNV and YYDKDF (reference sequence). The V and J ends lost 5 bases and 8 bases respectively, with 10 bases between them. The CDR3 consists of 12 residues. The CDR3 loop reads CATSSTSDEQFF. CDR3 nucleotides: TGTGCCACCAGCTCCACTAGTGATGAGCAGTTCTTC.

The chain employs TRBV27 and TRBJ2-7, with 8 bases that match TRBD1. Germline trimming cut 3 bases from V and 2 bases from J; bases unmatched to any gene: 3. CDR1 MNHEY and CDR2 SMNVEV come from the germline V gene (reference sequence). This CDR3 spans 14 amino acids. The CDR3 loop is CASSFLDRAYEQYF. In nucleotides, the CDR3 is TGTGCCAGCAGTTTCCTGGACAGGGCCTACGAGCAGTACTTC.

V usage is TRBV2 and J usage is TRBJ2-5, with a tentative D call TRBD1 (6 bases). CDR3 size: 14 residues. CDR1 SNHLY and CDR2 FYNNEI come from the germline V gene. V was shortened by 4 bases and J by 4 bases, with 13 bases between the two germline ends. The CDR3 nucleotides read TGTGCCAGCAGTGGACAGGCGAGGCGAGAGACCCAGTACTTC. Translating it yields CASSGQARRETQYF.

This clone was detected only a few times. This chain joins TRBV4-1 and TRBJ1-5; unclear D gene. The CDR3 has 17 residues. Germline lookup yields CDR1 MGHRA and CDR2 YSYEKL. V dropped 0 bases and J dropped 5 bases, with 17 bases sitting between them. The CDR3 DNA reads as TGCGCCAGCAGCCAAGAAGGCTTTACAAGTCTAGATCAGCCCCAGCATTTT. Amino acids: CASSQEGFTSLDQPQHF.

This clone showed up just a few times. This chain links TRBV2 with TRBJ2-7, with D unclear. Germline V gene sequence: CDR1 SNHLY, CDR2 FYNNEI. V lost 3 bases, J lost 3 bases, and 6 bases lay in between. The CDR3 extends over 12 amino acids. CDR3 bases: TGTGCCAGCAGTGAGTTTTTCTACGAGCAGTACTTC. Encoded protein: CASSEFFYEQYF.

This clone was seen a single time. V is TRBV21-1 and J is TRBJ1-5; the listed D gene, TRBD1, was not tested against the DNA. TRBV21-1 is a recognized pseudogene. The CDR3 spans 14 residues. The CDR3: CASSKGRDNQPQHF. CDR3 DNA: TGTGCCAGCAGCAAAGGCAGGGACAATCAGCCCCAGCATTTT.

The rearrangement joins TRBV5-1 to TRBJ2-7, with 9 bases identical to TRBD1. The CDR3 runs 13 residues. V was clipped by 0 bases and J by 6 bases; unmatched bases: 1. CDR1 and CDR2 from the germline V gene are SGHRS and YFSETQ. CDR3 residues: CASSLGTGAEQYF. The CDR3 DNA is TGCGCCAGCAGCTTGGGGACAGGGGCCGAGCAGTACTTC.

This chain connects TRBV2 to TRBJ2-7, with 14 nucleotides matching TRBD2. V was pared by 3 bases and J by 5 bases, with 3 bases of the junction left unmatched. CDR3 length: 15 amino acids. Germline CDR1 and CDR2: SNHLY and FYNNEI. The CDR3 DNA reads as TGTGCCAGCAGTGATGGGACTAGCGGGAGTCACGAGCAGTACTTC. It specifies CASSDGTSGSHEQYF.

The genes are TRBV14 and TRBJ2-5, with 9 bases aligning to TRBD2. The CDR3 spans 15 residues. V lost 1 base to trimming and J lost 3 bases; unmatched junction nucleotides: 3. In germline, CDR1 is SGHDN, CDR2 FVKESK. In DNA, the CDR3 is TGTGCCAGCAGCCAAGGACTAGCGGTTGAAGAGACCCAGTACTTC. It codes for CASSQGLAVEETQYF.

Here the CDR3 DNA reads TGTGCCAGCAGCTTAAAGTACGGGGGGTCCGTCGAGCAGTACTTC. This sequence encodes CASSLKYGGSVEQYF. This chain joins TRBV7-2 and TRBJ2-7; 7 nucleotides line up with TRBD2. From germline, CDR1 is SGHTA and CDR2 FQGNSA. The CDR3 runs to 15 residues. J was trimmed by 6 bases and V by 2 bases; bases with no gene match: 10.

The CDR3 loop reads CASSYGTESSYEQYF. CDR3 bases: TGTGCCAGCAGCTACGGGACCGAGAGCTCCTACGAGCAGTACTTC. V gene TRBV5-4 combines with J gene TRBJ2-7; D possibly uses TRBD1 or TRBD2 (5 bases each). Trimming stripped 3 bases from V and 0 bases from J, with 13 bases between. The CDR3 loop spans 15 amino acids. CDR1 is SGHNT and CDR2 is YYREEE in the germline V gene (reference sequence).

This clone has just a few counts. The V and J genes are TRBV2 and TRBJ1-6; no firm D call. Looked up from germline, CDR1 is SNHLY and CDR2 is FYNNEI. V was trimmed by 6 bases and J by 0 bases, leaving 6 bases between them. This CDR3 is built from 14 residues. The CDR3 is CASRPSSYNSPLHF. As DNA, the CDR3 is TGTGCCAGCAGGCCGAGCTCCTATAATTCACCCCTCCACTTT. The full variable domain, its missing parts supplied by reference TRBV2 and TRBJ1-6, is EPEVTQTPSHQVTQMGQEVILRCVPISNHLYFYWYRQILGQKVEFLVSFYNNEISEKSEIFDDQFSVERPDGSNFTLKIRSTKLEDSAMYFCASRPSSYNSPLHFGNGTRLTVT.

The V call is TRBV2, the J call TRBJ2-3; D gene uncertain. V lost 6 bases and J lost 3, with 10 bases in between. The CDR3 runs 13 residues. CDR1 is SNHLY, CDR2 FYNNEI, per germline. The chain's CDR3 is CASRLQPTDTQYF. The CDR3 DNA reads as TGTGCCAGCAGACTACAGCCGACAGATACGCAGTATTTT.

V and J are TRBV5-1 and TRBJ2-5, with D unresolved. The length of the CDR3 is 11 residues. CDR1 is SGHRS, CDR2 YFSETQ, per germline. Trimming left V 1 base short and J 5 bases short, with 3 bases between. CDR3 nucleotide sequence: TGCGCCAGCAGCTTGAGTGAGACCCAGTACTTC. This sequence encodes CASSLSETQYF.

The genes are TRBV30 and TRBJ1-4; TRBD1 aligns across 7 bases. Trimming cost V 3 bases and J 2 bases; bases outside gene matches: 3. In germline, CDR1 is GTSNPN, CDR2 SVGIG (reference sequence). This CDR3 has 14 residues. In DNA, the CDR3 is TGTGCCTGGAGGACAGGGAATACTAATGAAAAACTGTTTTTT. Protein sequence: CAWRTGNTNEKLFF. Full variable domain (remainder filled in from reference TRBV30 and TRBJ1-4): SQTIHQWPATLVQPVGSPLSLECTVEGTSNPNLYWYRQAAGRGLQLLFYSVGIGQISSEVPQNLSASRPQDRQFILSSKKLLLSDSGFYLCAWRTGNTNEKLFFGSGTQLSVL.

J is TRBJ2-1 and V is TRBV5-1; the match to TRBD2 covers 10 bases. Germline-derived CDR1 and CDR2 are SGHRS and YFSETQ. Germline trimming cut 4 bases from V and 4 bases from J; bases unmatched to any gene: 17. The CDR3 loop spans 19 amino acids. CDR3 region: CASSPDYSGRFSIYNEQFF. The DNA for the CDR3 is TGCGCCAGCAGCCCCGATTATAGCGGGAGGTTCTCGATTTACAATGAGCAGTTCTTC. The full variable domain, rest sourced from reference TRBV5-1 and TRBJ2-1, is KAGVTQTPRYLIKTRGQQVTLSCSPISGHRSVSWYQQTPGQGLQFLFEYFSETQRNKGNFPGRFSGRQFSNSRSEMNVSTLELGDSALYLCASSPDYSGRFSIYNEQFFGPGTRLTVL.

The chain has TRBV27 and TRBJ1-1, with TRBD1 as a possible D gene (6 bases). Deletions cut 5 bases from V and 1 base from J, with 11 bases between. Per the germline V gene, CDR1 is MNHEY and CDR2 is SMNVEV (reference sequence). CDR3 length: 14 amino acids. The DNA for the CDR3 is TGTGCCAGCAGTCCCACAGGGAGGAACACTGAAGCTTTCTTT. Translating gives CASSPTGRNTEAFF.

The chain employs TRBV29-1 and TRBJ1-2; D might be TRBD1 (5 bases). Germline lookup yields CDR1 SQVTM and CDR2 ANQGSEA. This CDR3 has 15 amino acids. The V gene lost 1 base and the J gene lost 0 bases, with 12 bases spanning the gap. The CDR3 DNA reads TGCAGCGTTGAAGCTCAGGGACGCACTAACTATGGCTACACCTTC. It specifies CSVEAQGRTNYGYTF.

The chain uses TRBV5-1 and TRBJ1-1; 7 bases fit TRBD1. Germline V gene data show CDR1 as SGHRS and CDR2 as YFSETQ. CDR3 length: 15 residues. V shed 4 bases and J 4 bases; nucleotides not matched to a gene: 10. The CDR3: CASSTATGVSTEAFF. DNA for the CDR3: TGCGCCAGCAGCACGGCTACAGGGGTGAGCACTGAAGCTTTCTTT.

CDR3 bases: TGTGCCAGCTCACCAGGCGGTGTTGCCGTCCCCTCCTACGAGCAGTACTTC. Translating gives CASSPGGVAVPSYEQYF. This sequence joins TRBV18 and TRBJ2-7; D gene unclear. This CDR3 is built from 17 residues. CDR1 KGHSH and CDR2 LQKENI come from the germline V gene. V was shortened by 2 bases and J by 0 bases, with 17 bases between the two germline ends.

The chain joins TRBV15 to TRBJ2-6; 7 bases are a match to TRBD2. This CDR3 contains 16 residues. CDR1 is LNHNV and CDR2 is YYDKDF in the germline V gene (reference sequence). V dropped 5 bases and J dropped 2; count of bases not matched to a gene: 6. CDR3 bases: TGTGCCACCAGCCTAGGGGAGGGTACTGGGGCCAACGTCCTGACTTTC. Protein: CATSLGEGTGANVLTF. The full variable domain, its missing parts supplied by reference TRBV15 and TRBJ2-6, is DAMVIQNPRYQVTQFGKPVTLSCSQTLNHNVMYWYQQKSSQAPKLLFHYYDKDFNNEADTPDNFQSRRPNTSFCFLDIRSPGLGDTAMYLCATSLGEGTGANVLTFGAGSRLTVL.

The chain joins TRBV9 to TRBJ2-7, with TRBD1 identical over 7 bases. Germline V lookup: CDR1 SGDLS, CDR2 YYNGEE. With 0 bases clipped from V and 2 bases from J, the junction kept 5 bases outside the gene matches. The CDR3 sequence is 15 residues long. This CDR3 is CASSVAGQPTYEQYF. DNA for the CDR3: TGTGCCAGCAGCGTAGCGGGACAGCCTACCTACGAGCAGTACTTC.